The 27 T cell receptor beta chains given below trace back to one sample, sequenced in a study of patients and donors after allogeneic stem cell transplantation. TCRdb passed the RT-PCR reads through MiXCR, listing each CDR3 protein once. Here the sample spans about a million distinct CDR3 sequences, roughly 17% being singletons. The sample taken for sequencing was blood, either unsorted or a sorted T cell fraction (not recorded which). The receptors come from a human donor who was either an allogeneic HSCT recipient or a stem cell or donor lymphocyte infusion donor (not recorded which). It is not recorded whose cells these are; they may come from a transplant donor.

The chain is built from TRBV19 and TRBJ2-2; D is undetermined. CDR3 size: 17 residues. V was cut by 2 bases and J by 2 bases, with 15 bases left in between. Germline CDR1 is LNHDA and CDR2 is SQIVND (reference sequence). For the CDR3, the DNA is TGTGCCAGTAGTATACGGGTTTTACAGATCAACACCGGGGAGCTGTTTTTT. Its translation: CASSIRVLQINTGELFF.

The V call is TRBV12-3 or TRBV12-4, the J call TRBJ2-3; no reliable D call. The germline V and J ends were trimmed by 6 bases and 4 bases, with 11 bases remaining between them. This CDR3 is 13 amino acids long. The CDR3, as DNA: TGTGCCAGCAGCCTCTGGAGCCCAGATACGCAGTATTTT. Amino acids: CASSLWSPDTQYF.

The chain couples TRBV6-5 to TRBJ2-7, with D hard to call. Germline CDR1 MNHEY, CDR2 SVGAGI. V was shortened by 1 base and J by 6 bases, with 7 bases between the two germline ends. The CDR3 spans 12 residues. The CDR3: CASSYLTGEQYF. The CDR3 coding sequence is TGTGCCAGCAGTTACTTAACGGGCGAGCAGTACTTC.

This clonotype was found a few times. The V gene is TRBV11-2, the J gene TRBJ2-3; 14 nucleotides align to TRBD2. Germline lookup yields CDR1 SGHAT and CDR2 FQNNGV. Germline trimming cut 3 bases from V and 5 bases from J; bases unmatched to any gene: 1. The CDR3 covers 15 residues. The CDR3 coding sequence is TGTGCCAGCAGCTTGACTAGCGGGGGGGAAGATACGCAGTATTTT. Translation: CASSLTSGGEDTQYF. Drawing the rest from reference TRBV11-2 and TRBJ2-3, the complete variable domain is EAGVAQSPRYKIIEKRQSVAFWCNPISGHATLYWYQQILGQGPKLLIQFQNNGVVDDSQLPKDRFSAERLKGVDSTLKIQPAKLEDSAVYLCASSLTSGGEDTQYFGPGTRLTVL.

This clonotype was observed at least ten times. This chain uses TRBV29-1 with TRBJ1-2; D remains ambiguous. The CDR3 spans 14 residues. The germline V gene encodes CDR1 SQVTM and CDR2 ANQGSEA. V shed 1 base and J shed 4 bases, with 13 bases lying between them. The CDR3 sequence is CSVEGVGGSYGYTF. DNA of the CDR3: TGCAGCGTTGAAGGGGTAGGAGGGAGCTATGGCTACACCTTC.

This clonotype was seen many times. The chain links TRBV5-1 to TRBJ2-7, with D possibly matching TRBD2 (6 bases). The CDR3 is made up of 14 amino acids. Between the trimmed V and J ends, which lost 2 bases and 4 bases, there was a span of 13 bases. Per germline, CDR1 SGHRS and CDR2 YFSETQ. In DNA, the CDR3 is TGCGCCAGCAGCTTCGGGGGAGTCGGTTACGAGCAGTACTTC. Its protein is CASSFGGVGYEQYF.

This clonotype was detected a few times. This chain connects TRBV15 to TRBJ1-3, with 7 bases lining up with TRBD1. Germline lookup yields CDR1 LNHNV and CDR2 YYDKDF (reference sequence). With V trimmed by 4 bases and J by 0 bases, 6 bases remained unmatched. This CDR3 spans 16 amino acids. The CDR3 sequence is CATSNRGWASGNTIYF. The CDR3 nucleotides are TGTGCCACCAGCAACAGGGGATGGGCCTCTGGAAACACCATATATTTT.

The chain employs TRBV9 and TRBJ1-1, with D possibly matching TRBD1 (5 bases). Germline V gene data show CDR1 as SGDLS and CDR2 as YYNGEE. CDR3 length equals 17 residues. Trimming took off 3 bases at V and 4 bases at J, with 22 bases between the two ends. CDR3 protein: CASSAGDGPRHSTEAFF. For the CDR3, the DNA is TGTGCCAGCAGCGCCGGGGACGGCCCAAGGCATTCCACTGAAGCTTTCTTT.

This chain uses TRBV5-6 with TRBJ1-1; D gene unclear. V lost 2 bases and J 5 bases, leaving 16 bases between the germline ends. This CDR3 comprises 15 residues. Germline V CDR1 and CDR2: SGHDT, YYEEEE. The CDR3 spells CASSFRARTGTEAFF. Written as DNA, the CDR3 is TGTGCCAGCAGCTTTCGGGCCCGAACGGGGACTGAAGCTTTCTTT.

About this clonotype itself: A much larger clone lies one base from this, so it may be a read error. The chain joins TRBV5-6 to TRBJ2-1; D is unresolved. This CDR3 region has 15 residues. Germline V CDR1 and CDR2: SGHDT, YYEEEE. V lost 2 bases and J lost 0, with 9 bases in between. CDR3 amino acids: CASSFDWSSYNEQFF. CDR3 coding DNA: TGTGCCAGCAGCTTCGACTGGAGCTCCTACAATGAGCAGTTCTTC.

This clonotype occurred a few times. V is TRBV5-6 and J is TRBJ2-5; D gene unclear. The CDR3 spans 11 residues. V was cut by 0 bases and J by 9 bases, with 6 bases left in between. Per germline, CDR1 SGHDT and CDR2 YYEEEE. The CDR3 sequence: CASSLGPAQYF. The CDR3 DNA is TGTGCCAGCAGCTTGGGGCCGGCCCAGTACTTC.

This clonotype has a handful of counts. The CDR3 reads CSARRLTGMNTEAFF. In DNA form, the CDR3 reads TGCAGTGCTAGACGCCTGACAGGTATGAACACTGAAGCTTTCTTT. V gene TRBV20-1 combines with J gene TRBJ1-1; a possible D gene is TRBD1 (6 bases). Germline V lookup: CDR1 DFQATT, CDR2 SNEGSKA (reference sequence). Between the trimmed V and J ends, which lost 2 bases and 0 bases, there was a span of 13 bases. The CDR3 covers 15 residues.

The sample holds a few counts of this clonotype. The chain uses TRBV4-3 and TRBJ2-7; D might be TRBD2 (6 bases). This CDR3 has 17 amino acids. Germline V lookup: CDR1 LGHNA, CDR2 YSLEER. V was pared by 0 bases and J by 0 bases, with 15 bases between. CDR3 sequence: CASSQDWRGLNSYEQYF. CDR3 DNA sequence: TGCGCCAGCAGCCAAGATTGGAGGGGCCTGAACTCCTACGAGCAGTACTTC.

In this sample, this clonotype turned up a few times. CDR3 coding DNA: TGTGCCAGCAGCCAAGAGGGCTACACAGATACGCAGTATTTT. Translating gives CASSQEGYTDTQYF. V and J are TRBV3-1 and TRBJ2-3; unclear D gene. Germline values: CDR1 LGHDT, CDR2 YNNKEL (reference sequence). The CDR3 has 14 residues. V dropped 0 bases and J dropped 2 bases, with 6 bases sitting between them.

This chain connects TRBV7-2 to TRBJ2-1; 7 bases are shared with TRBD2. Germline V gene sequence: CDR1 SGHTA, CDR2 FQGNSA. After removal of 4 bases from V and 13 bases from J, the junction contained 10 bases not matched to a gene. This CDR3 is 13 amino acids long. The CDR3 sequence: CASSSRDYIVQFF. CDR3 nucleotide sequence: TGTGCCAGCAGCTCCCGGGACTATATAGTTCAGTTCTTC.

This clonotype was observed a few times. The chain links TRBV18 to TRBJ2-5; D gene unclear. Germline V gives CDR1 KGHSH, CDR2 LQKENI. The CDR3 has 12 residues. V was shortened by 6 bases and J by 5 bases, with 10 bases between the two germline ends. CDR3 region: CASSHPRETQYF. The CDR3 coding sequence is TGTGCCAGCTCTCACCCCCGGGAGACCCAGTACTTC.

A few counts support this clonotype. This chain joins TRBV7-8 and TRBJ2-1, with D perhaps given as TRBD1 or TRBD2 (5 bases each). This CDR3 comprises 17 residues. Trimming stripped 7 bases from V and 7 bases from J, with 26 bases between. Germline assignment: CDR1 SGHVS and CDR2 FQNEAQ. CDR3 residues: CASTSRDASPPANEQFF. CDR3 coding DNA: TGTGCCAGCACCTCCCGGGACGCTAGCCCCCCCGCAAATGAGCAGTTCTTC.

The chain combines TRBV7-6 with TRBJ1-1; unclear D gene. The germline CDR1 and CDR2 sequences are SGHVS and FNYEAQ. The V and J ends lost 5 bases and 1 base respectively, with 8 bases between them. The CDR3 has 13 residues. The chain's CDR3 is CASSAIGNTEAFF. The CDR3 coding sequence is TGTGCCAGCAGCGCCATCGGGAACACTGAAGCTTTCTTT.

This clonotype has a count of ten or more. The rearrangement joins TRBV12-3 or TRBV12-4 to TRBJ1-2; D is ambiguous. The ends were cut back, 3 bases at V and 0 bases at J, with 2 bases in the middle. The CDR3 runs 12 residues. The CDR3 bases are TGTGCCAGCAGTTTCTCTAACTATGGCTACACCTTC. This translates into CASSFSNYGYTF.

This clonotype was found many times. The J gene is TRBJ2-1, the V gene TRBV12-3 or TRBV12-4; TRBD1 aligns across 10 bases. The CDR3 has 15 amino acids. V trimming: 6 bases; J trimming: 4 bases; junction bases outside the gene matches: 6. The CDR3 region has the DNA TGTGCCAGCAGCGCGGGACAGGGGTCTTACAATGAGCAGTTCTTC. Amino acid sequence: CASSAGQGSYNEQFF.

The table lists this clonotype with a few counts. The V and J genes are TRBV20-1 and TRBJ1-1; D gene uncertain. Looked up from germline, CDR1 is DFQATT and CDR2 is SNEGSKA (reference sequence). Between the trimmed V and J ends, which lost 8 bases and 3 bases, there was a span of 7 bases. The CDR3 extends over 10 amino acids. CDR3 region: CSPRHTEAFF. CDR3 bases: TGCAGTCCGCGACACACTGAAGCTTTCTTT.

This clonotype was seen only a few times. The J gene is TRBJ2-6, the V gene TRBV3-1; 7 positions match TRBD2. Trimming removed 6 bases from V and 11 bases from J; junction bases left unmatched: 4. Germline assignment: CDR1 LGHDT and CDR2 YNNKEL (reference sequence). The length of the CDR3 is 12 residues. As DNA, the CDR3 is TGTGCCAGCAGTCCCCGGGGGGACGTCCTGACTTTC. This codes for CASSPRGDVLTF.

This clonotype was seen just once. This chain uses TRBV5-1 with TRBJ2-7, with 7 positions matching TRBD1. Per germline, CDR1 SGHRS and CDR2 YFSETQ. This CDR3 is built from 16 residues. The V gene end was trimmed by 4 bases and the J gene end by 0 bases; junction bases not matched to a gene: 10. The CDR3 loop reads CASSPDPGTASYEQYF. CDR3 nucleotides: TGCGCCAGCAGCCCCGATCCCGGGACAGCCTCCTACGAGCAGTACTTC.

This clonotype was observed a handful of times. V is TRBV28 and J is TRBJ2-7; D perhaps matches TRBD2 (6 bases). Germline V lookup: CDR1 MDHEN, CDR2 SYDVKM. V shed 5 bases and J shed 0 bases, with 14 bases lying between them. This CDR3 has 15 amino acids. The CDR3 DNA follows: TGTGCCAGCAGTCCCGGGACTCCGGGCTCCTACGAGCAGTACTTC. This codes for CASSPGTPGSYEQYF. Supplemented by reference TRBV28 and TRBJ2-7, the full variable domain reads DVKVTQSSRYLVKRTGEKVFLECVQDMDHENMFWYRQDPGLGLRLIYFSYDVKMKEKGDIPEGYSVSREKKERFSLILESASTNQTSMYLCASSPGTPGSYEQYFGPGTRLTVT.

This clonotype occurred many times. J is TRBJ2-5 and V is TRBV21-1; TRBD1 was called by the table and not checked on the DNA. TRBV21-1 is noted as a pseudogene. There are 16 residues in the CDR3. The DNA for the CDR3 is TGTGCCAGCAGCAAAGCCGGACATACGAAGCAAGAGACCCAGTACTTC. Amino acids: CASSKAGHTKQETQYF.

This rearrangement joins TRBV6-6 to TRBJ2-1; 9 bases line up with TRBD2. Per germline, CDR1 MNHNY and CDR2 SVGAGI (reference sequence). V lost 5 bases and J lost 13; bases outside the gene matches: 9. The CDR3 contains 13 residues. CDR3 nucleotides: TGTGCCAGCAGTGAACCGGGACTAGCCGATCAGTTCTTC. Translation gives CASSEPGLADQFF.

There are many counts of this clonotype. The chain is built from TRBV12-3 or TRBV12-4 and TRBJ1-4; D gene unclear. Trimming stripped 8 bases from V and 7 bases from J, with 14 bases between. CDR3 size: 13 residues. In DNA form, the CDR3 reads TGTGCCAGCGCGACACGGATTAGTGAAAAACTGTTTTTT. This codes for CASATRISEKLFF.